This T cell receptor beta chain is from a study of Graves' ophthalmopathy and Graves' hyperthyroidism. The study's findings and limits: This model predicted ophthalmopathy progression (sensitivity around 70%, specificity about 73%).

For repertoire sequencing, the TCR beta CDR3 regions were amplified from RNA transcripts. A first-round RT-PCR used HTBI primers, followed by a second-round multiplex PCR. TCRdb ran MiXCR on the multiplex PCR reads and lists one entry per CDR3 protein. The profile shows hundreds of thousands of distinct CDR3 sequences, about two fifths of them singletons. Trimming shortened V by 1 base and J by 0 bases, and 7 bases separated the two germline ends. Germline V gene sequence: CDR1 SGHVS, CDR2 FNYEAQ. CDR3 length: 15 residues. This clonotype was observed at least ten times. Its specificity is unknown. Patients with other autoimmune diseases, uncontrolled infections, pregnancy or lactation were excluded. Clinical symptoms, serum thyroxine, TRAb, thyroid ultrasound and orbital computed tomography were relied on for diagnosis.

The chain links TRBV7-6 to TRBJ1-5; no firm D call. Specimen: peripheral blood. The receptor's source is an adult man with Graves' ophthalmopathy. The CDR3 DNA reads as TGTGCCAGCAGCTTAGACTCCAGTAGCAATCAGCCCCAGCATTTT. Residues: CASSLDSSSNQPQHF.